The TCR beta chain under discussion was sequenced for a study of blood T cell repertoires in COVID-19. Study details: From T cells, B-cell-depleted T cells, or PBMCs came the material, which was cDNA or gDNA.

V gave up 4 bases and J gave up 0 bases; unmatched junction bases: 8. This CDR3 region has 18 residues. Looked up from germline, CDR1 is SGHVS and CDR2 is FNYEAQ. TCRdb's table, derived via immunoSEQ multiplex PCR, lists solely in-frame clones and lacks some. The table records approximately 250,000 clones, roughly 85% of them present only once. The sample taken for sequencing was PBMCs or T cells enriched from blood (not recorded which). The source is a woman in her forties or fifties with acute COVID-19. The gene calls are TRBV7-6 and TRBJ2-2; 10 positions match TRBD1. CDR3 amino acids: CASSYQPGQGANTGELFF. Written as DNA, the CDR3 is TGTGCCAGCAGCTACCAACCCGGACAGGGGGCGAACACCGGGGAGCTGTTTTTT.